Each of the 13 T cell receptor beta chains below was sequenced from the same sample in a study of shared T cell receptors in the human thymus. The protocol was immunoSEQ multiplex PCR, while the TCRdb copy is restricted to in-frame clones and leaves out a portion. The sample lists some 720,000 clones, 88% occurring once. These data were also filed under a second study, of human thymus T cells.

The sample was thymocytes. All receptors derive from a boy under two years old with a congenital heart defect.

The chain combines TRBV5-1 with TRBJ2-6; D ambiguous. Per the germline V gene, CDR1 is SGHRS and CDR2 is YFSETQ. This CDR3 contains 17 residues. Trimming took off 2 bases at V and 5 bases at J, with 17 bases between the two ends. The CDR3 protein is CASSFEESRLWANVLTF. As DNA, the CDR3 is TGCGCCAGCAGCTTCGAGGAATCCCGACTGTGGGCCAACGTCCTGACTTTC.

Comment on this clone: The junction differs from germline at one of its ends, possibly a read error. This chain connects TRBV4-1 to TRBJ2-3, with TRBD2 matching 10 bases. Germline CDR1 MGHRA, CDR2 YSYEKL. This CDR3 spans 17 amino acids. CDR3 nucleotide sequence: TGCGCCAGCAGTCAAGGAAGACTAGCGGGTGGGACAGATACGCAGTATTTT. Residues: CASSQGRLAGGTDTQYF.

V and J are TRBV7-9 and TRBJ2-1; 7 bases align to TRBD2. The CDR3 sequence is 19 residues long. Germline V gene lookup returns CDR1 SEHNR and CDR2 FQNEAQ (reference sequence). V was clipped by 5 bases and J by 1 base; unmatched bases: 17. Here the CDR3 reads CASSLVGISGRISYNEQFF. In DNA, the CDR3 is TGTGCCAGCAGCCTAGTGGGGATCTCCGGGAGGATTTCCTACAATGAGCAGTTCTTC.

The rearrangement uses TRBV27 and TRBJ2-7, with 8 bases aligning to TRBD2. Germline V gives CDR1 MNHEY, CDR2 SMNVEV (reference sequence). CDR3 length: 16 residues. The J segment lost 2 bases and the V segment lost 3 bases, leaving 9 bases of the junction unmatched. The CDR3, as DNA: TGTGCCAGCAGTTTTTTCTTCGGCGGGAGGCCCTACGAGCAGTACTTC. Residues: CASSFFFGGRPYEQYF.

The chain combines TRBV4-1 with TRBJ1-5; D is uncertain. V dropped 0 bases and J dropped 5 bases, with 26 bases sitting between them. CDR1 and CDR2 (germline): MGHRA, YSYEKL. The CDR3 totals 20 residues. CDR3 residues: CASSQDWCKSPARFYQPQHF. As DNA, the CDR3 is TGCGCCAGCAGCCAAGATTGGTGTAAAAGCCCCGCCCGCTTTTATCAGCCCCAGCATTTT.

J is TRBJ2-6 and V is TRBV28, with D perhaps matching TRBD2 (5 bases). Trimming took 8 bases from V and 1 from J, leaving 9 bases between them. The CDR3 has 14 amino acids. Germline assignment: CDR1 MDHEN and CDR2 SYDVKM. CDR3 nucleotides: TGTGCCAGCCGTCGAGGGTCTGGGGCCAACGTCCTGACTTTC. Its protein product is CASRRGSGANVLTF.

The V and J genes are TRBV4-3 and TRBJ1-5, with unresolved D. CDR1 is LGHNA, CDR2 YSLEER, per germline. CDR3 size: 16 residues. V was cut by 0 bases and J by 9 bases, with 18 bases left in between. CDR3 DNA sequence: TGCGCCAGCAGCCAAGATCGGAAGCCGGGGTCCTGGCCCCAGCATTTT. It yields the protein CASSQDRKPGSWPQHF.

The chain recombines TRBV10-3 with TRBJ2-3, with 9 nucleotides matching TRBD2. The CDR3 loop spans 15 amino acids. V was pared by 3 bases and J by 3 bases, with 4 bases of the junction left unmatched. The germline gives CDR1 ENHRY, CDR2 SYGVKD. CDR3 bases: TGTGCCATCAGTGACCCAGCGGGAGGTACAGATACGCAGTATTTT. The encoded protein is CAISDPAGGTDTQYF.

The chain is built from TRBV2 and TRBJ2-3; TRBD2 matches 14 bases. With 6 bases clipped from V and 4 bases from J, the junction kept 3 bases outside the gene matches. Looked up from germline, CDR1 is SNHLY and CDR2 is FYNNEI. There are 15 residues in the CDR3. The CDR3 DNA sequence: TGTGCCAGCAGCAAGACTAGCGGGAGGGCAGATACGCAGTATTTT. It is translated as CASSKTSGRADTQYF.

In this sample, this clone turned up once. The chain joins TRBV28 to TRBJ2-1, with 8 bases identical to TRBD2. The CDR3 length is 17 residues. From germline, CDR1 is MDHEN and CDR2 SYDVKM. The ends lost 3 bases at V and 0 bases at J; junction bases unmatched: 7. CDR3 in DNA: TGTGCCAGCAGTTTTCCTGAGCGGGAGCGCTCCTACAATGAGCAGTTCTTC. Translating it yields CASSFPERERSYNEQFF.

This chain connects TRBV28 to TRBJ2-5, with 13 bases aligning to TRBD2. The V segment lost 0 bases and the J segment 1 base; nucleotides outside the gene matches: 5. Germline-derived CDR1 and CDR2 are MDHEN and SYDVKM. The CDR3 runs 18 residues. This CDR3 reads CASSLCTGLAGLQETQYF. DNA of the CDR3: TGTGCCAGCAGTTTATGCACGGGACTAGCGGGGCTCCAAGAGACCCAGTACTTC.

The chain carries TRBV5-6 and TRBJ1-2, with no clear D. This CDR3 is built from 16 residues. V was shortened by 0 bases and J by 4 bases, with 16 bases between the two germline ends. Germline CDR1 reads SGHDT; CDR2 reads YYEEEE. CDR3 sequence (DNA): TGTGCCAGCAGCTTGGATAGCGGGGATCGCCTCTATGGCTACACCTTC. It yields the protein CASSLDSGDRLYGYTF. The complete variable domain, with remaining parts taken from reference TRBV5-6 and TRBJ1-2, reads DAGVTQSPTHLIKTRGQQVTLRCSPKSGHDTVSWYQQALGQGPQFIFQYYEEEERQRGNFPDRFSGHQFPNYSSELNVNALLLGDSALYLCASSLDSGDRLYGYTFGSGTRLTVV.

The chain uses TRBV4-3 and TRBJ2-2, with 7 bases that match TRBD2. Germline-derived CDR1 and CDR2 are LGHNA and YSLEER. V lost 0 bases, J lost 6 bases, and 1 base stayed unmatched. The CDR3 spans 14 residues. The CDR3 sequence: CASSQDRGAGELFF. CDR3 in DNA: TGCGCCAGCAGCCAAGATCGGGGGGCCGGGGAGCTGTTTTTT.